This T cell receptor (beta chain) was sequenced for a study of cytomegalovirus exposure and HLA in healthy donors. General study points: A reported reduction in N-insertions relative to the roughly 610-donor mean was seen in an Asian-associated ancestry cluster in a later analysis.

Germline V lookup: CDR1 MGHDK, CDR2 SYGVNS. J gave up 5 bases and V 4 bases, and 15 bases lay outside the gene matches. The CDR3 sequence is 17 residues long. Healthy bone marrow donors made up the donor group. Donors sampled were nominally healthy, though unrecorded immune exposures were likely. Remarks on this clone: The antigen is undetermined.

Both 60 Vbeta primers and 13 Jbeta primers went into the PCR. Profiling relied on immunoSEQ multiplex PCR, and the TCRdb table lists in-frame clones only, not all of them. The sample data list fewer than 130,000 clones. The source of this sequence is a man aged 45 to 65 in good health and CMV-seronegative. The specimen sequenced was PBMCs. The rearrangement joins TRBV25-1 to TRBJ1-1; 8 bases are a match to TRBD1. CDR3 nucleotide sequence: TGTGCCAGCAGTGTCTCACAGGGGGGGTCGAGTGGAACTGAAGCTTTCTTT. Residues: CASSVSQGGSSGTEAFF.